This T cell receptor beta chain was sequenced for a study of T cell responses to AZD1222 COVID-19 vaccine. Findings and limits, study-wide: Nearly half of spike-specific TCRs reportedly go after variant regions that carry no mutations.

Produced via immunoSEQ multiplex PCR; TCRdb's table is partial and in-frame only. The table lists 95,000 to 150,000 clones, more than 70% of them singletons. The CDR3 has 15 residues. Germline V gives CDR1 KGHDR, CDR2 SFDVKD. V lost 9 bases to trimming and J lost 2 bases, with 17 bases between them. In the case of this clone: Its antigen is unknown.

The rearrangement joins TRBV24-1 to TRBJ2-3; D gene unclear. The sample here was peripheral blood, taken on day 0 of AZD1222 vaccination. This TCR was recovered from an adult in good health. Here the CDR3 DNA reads TGTGCCACCGGCTCGAAGCGTTCCAACACAGATACGCAGTATTTT. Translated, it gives CATGSKRSNTDTQYF.